This T cell receptor beta chain was sequenced for a study of B cell selection in AIRE deficiency. General study points: About a third of healthy-shared Treg TCRbeta sequences appeared in patient Tconv cells.

This clone was counted a single time. The antigen is not known. Conventional CD4 T cells were sorted as CD4+CD127+ cells. Trimming pared 2 bases from V and 7 bases from J, leaving 12 bases between. This CDR3 contains 15 residues. The germline gives CDR1 KGHSH, CDR2 LQKENI. The assay was immunoSEQ multiplex PCR, and TCRdb's table has in-frame clones only and misses some. The table records 21,000 or so clones, around 97% of them present only once. This receptor was taken from a human donor with AIRE deficiency. This chain uses TRBV18 with TRBJ1-6, with unresolved D. Sequencing was carried out using conventional CD4+ T cells sorted from PBMCs. The CDR3 loop reads CASSPSSGWNSPLHF. CDR3 nucleotides: TGTGCCAGCTCACCATCATCGGGCTGGAATTCACCCCTCCACTTT.